What follows are 6 T cell receptor beta chains derived from one specimen sequenced in a study of shared clonotypes between healthy human individuals (dated by TCRdb to 2020 to 2022). To prepare the library, the immunoSEQ multiplex PCR assay was applied. TCRdb took over this immuneACCESS table, retaining in-frame rearrangements with V and J assigned. Such tables are incomplete; in checked studies, under half of the missing clones stem from an unresolved V gene, and the remainder is unexplained. The sample table records roughly 640,000 clones; around 97% of these occur just once. Roughly 0.05% of the sample comes from the top ten. The sequenced material came from naive CD4+ T cells sorted from blood. The sample's cell subset or site label, decoded: CD45RA+ positively selected. Receptors originate from a woman in her 30s in good health.

The chain recombines TRBV7-2 with TRBJ2-7, with D possibly called TRBD1 or TRBD2 (5 bases each). Germline lookup yields CDR1 SGHTA and CDR2 FQGNSA. V was trimmed by 4 bases and J by 3 bases, leaving 13 bases between them. The CDR3 has 14 amino acids. In DNA form, the CDR3 reads TGTGCCAGCAGCTCCCGGGACCGAGGCTACGAGCAGTACTTC. As protein: CASSSRDRGYEQYF.

The rearrangement uses TRBV6-6 and TRBJ2-5; perhaps TRBD2 as D (5 bases). Trimming removed 6 bases at V and 5 bases at J, with 19 bases between. Germline V gene lookup returns CDR1 MNHNY and CDR2 SVGAGI (reference sequence). This CDR3 region has 15 residues. This CDR3 is CASSPSRGSRETQYF. The CDR3 region has the DNA TGTGCCAGCAGCCCCTCACGTGGGAGCCGGGAGACCCAGTACTTC.

J is TRBJ1-3 and V is TRBV4-1, with TRBD1 matching 8 bases. The V gene end was trimmed by 4 bases and the J gene end by 4 bases; junction bases not matched to a gene: 0. Germline V CDR1 and CDR2: MGHRA, YSYEKL. The CDR3 sequence is 13 residues long. Here the CDR3 reads CASSPGGGNTIYF. The CDR3 coding sequence is TGCGCCAGCAGCCCAGGGGGCGGAAACACCATATATTTT.

V and J are TRBV19 and TRBJ1-5, with D perhaps matching TRBD1 (5 bases). CDR3 length: 15 residues. The V and J ends lost 0 bases and 10 bases respectively, with 16 bases between them. Germline CDR1 LNHDA, CDR2 SQIVND (reference sequence). CDR3 in DNA: TGTGCCAGTAGTATAGATTGGGCACAGGTTACCCCCCAGCATTTT. Its protein is CASSIDWAQVTPQHF.

This chain uses TRBV18 with TRBJ2-7, with D unclear. The length of the CDR3 is 16 residues. The V gene's germline CDR1 is KGHSH and CDR2 LQKENI. Trimming took 3 bases from V and 0 from J, leaving 15 bases between them. The DNA of the CDR3 is TGTGCCAGCTCACCCCTTCGCGGTGTAAGCTCCTACGAGCAGTACTTC. It is translated as CASSPLRGVSSYEQYF.

The chain is built from TRBV29-1 and TRBJ2-7; 8 nucleotides line up with TRBD1. The J segment lost 3 bases and the V segment lost 4 bases, leaving 11 bases of the junction unmatched. Germline V gene data show CDR1 as SQVTM and CDR2 as ANQGSEA. The CDR3 contains 15 residues. The CDR3 coding sequence is TGCAGCGTTGGGGGTCGGGGACAGGAGGACTACGAGCAGTACTTC. This sequence encodes CSVGGRGQEDYEQYF.